A single sample is the source of the 23 T cell receptor beta chains below, sequenced in a study of T cells in Graves' hyperthyroidism and ophthalmopathy. TCR beta CDR3 regions were amplified from RNA transcripts. The HTBI primer set served for first-round RT-PCR of the TCR CDR3. TCRdb fed the multiplex PCR reads into MiXCR, producing one record per CDR3 protein. Here the sample spans 500,000 to 650,000 distinct CDR3 sequences, over 35% being singletons. Sequenced: peripheral blood or thyroid tissue (not recorded which). Source of these receptors: an adult woman with Graves' disease, either hyperthyroidism or ophthalmopathy (not recorded which).

This chain links TRBV24-1 with TRBJ1-6; TRBD1 matches 11 bases. The CDR3 spans 15 residues. The germline V gene has CDR1 KGHDR and CDR2 SFDVKD. V trimming: 2 bases; J trimming: 9 bases; junction bases outside the gene matches: 2. DNA of the CDR3: TGTGCCACCAGTGATTGGACAGGGGGCGGTTCACCCCTCCACTTT. This translates into CATSDWTGGGSPLHF.

The chain couples TRBV19 to TRBJ1-1; the match to TRBD1 covers 7 bases. CDR1 and CDR2 from the germline V gene are LNHDA and SQIVND (reference sequence). The V gene end was trimmed by 6 bases and the J gene end by 6 bases; junction bases not matched to a gene: 10. This CDR3 spans 14 amino acids. The CDR3 sequence is CASRTGWENAEAFF. The CDR3 DNA reads as TGTGCCAGTAGGACAGGGTGGGAAAACGCTGAAGCTTTCTTT.

As concerns this clonotype: No DNA is shown, since the ends of the CDR3 on it are uncertain; the CDR3 is the one TCRdb lists. The chain joins TRBV25-1 to TRBJ1-5; the listed D gene, TRBD1, was not tested against the DNA. The CDR3 totals 17 residues, both ends included. Germline assignment: CDR1 MGHDK and CDR2 SYGVNS. This CDR3 reads CACSARVEGGGNQPQHF.

This clonotype was detected a few times. The chain recombines TRBV7-2 with TRBJ2-5, with TRBD1 identical over 7 bases. V trimming: 1 base; J trimming: 5 bases; junction bases outside the gene matches: 13. CDR1 is SGHTA, CDR2 FQGNSA, per germline. This CDR3 has 17 residues. This CDR3 is CASSLGIRQGSAETQYF. DNA of the CDR3: TGTGCCAGCAGCTTAGGGATCAGACAGGGTTCGGCGGAGACCCAGTACTTC.

The chain links TRBV15 to TRBJ2-7; D unresolved. The germline V and J ends were trimmed by 4 bases and 3 bases, with 7 bases remaining between them. The CDR3 loop spans 12 amino acids. Germline V lookup: CDR1 LNHNV, CDR2 YYDKDF (reference sequence). The DNA of the CDR3 is TGTGCCACCAGCACGGCCAACTACGAGCAGTACTTC. Translation gives CATSTANYEQYF.

The V and J genes are TRBV7-2 and TRBJ2-5; 8 positions agree with TRBD1. The J segment lost 7 bases and the V segment lost 4 bases, leaving 8 bases of the junction unmatched. Looked up from germline, CDR1 is SGHTA and CDR2 is FQGNSA. This CDR3 is built from 14 residues. Written as DNA, the CDR3 is TGTGCCAGCAGCTCGGACAGGGCACCGGGGACCCAGTACTTC. This translates into CASSSDRAPGTQYF.

This clonotype has a handful of counts. V and J are TRBV10-3 and TRBJ2-7; D uncertain. V dropped 5 bases and J dropped 5 bases, with 7 bases sitting between them. Per the germline V gene, CDR1 is ENHRY and CDR2 is SYGVKD. The CDR3 extends over 11 amino acids. The CDR3 bases are TGTGCCATCAGTAGAAGTCACGAGCAGTACTTC. As protein: CAISRSHEQYF.

The J gene is TRBJ2-7, the V gene TRBV29-1; D is unresolved. V lost 2 bases to trimming and J lost 2 bases, with 4 bases between them. The germline CDR1 and CDR2 sequences are SQVTM and ANQGSEA. The CDR3 consists of 11 residues. The CDR3 DNA is TGCAGCGTTGAACACACCTACGAGCAGTACTTC. It encodes CSVEHTYEQYF.

The table lists this clonotype with many counts. The chain carries TRBV5-1 and TRBJ2-7; D is unresolved. The length of the CDR3 is 14 residues. In germline, CDR1 is SGHRS, CDR2 YFSETQ. Trimming stripped 1 base from V and 2 bases from J, with 10 bases between. The CDR3 spells CASSLQWQTYEQYF. As DNA, the CDR3 is TGCGCCAGCAGCTTGCAGTGGCAGACCTACGAGCAGTACTTC.

The CDR3 sequence is CASNQGAPIQPQHF. In DNA form, the CDR3 reads TGTGCCAGCAACCAGGGGGCGCCCATTCAGCCCCAGCATTTT. This rearrangement joins TRBV3-1 to TRBJ1-5; 8 bases fit TRBD1. This CDR3 spans 14 amino acids. The V gene end was trimmed by 7 bases and the J gene end by 6 bases; junction bases not matched to a gene: 8. The germline CDR1 and CDR2 sequences are LGHDT and YNNKEL (reference sequence).

The sample holds many counts of this clonotype. The chain is built from TRBV9 and TRBJ1-2; 9 bases are a match to TRBD1. This CDR3 region has 14 residues. J was trimmed by 5 bases and V by 3 bases; bases with no gene match: 5. Germline CDR1 SGDLS, CDR2 YYNGEE. The CDR3 protein is CASSGRDRVYGYTF. In DNA form, the CDR3 reads TGTGCCAGCAGCGGACGGGACAGGGTATATGGCTACACCTTC.

The genes are TRBV10-2 and TRBJ1-1, with a tentative D call TRBD1 (6 bases). Germline-derived CDR1 and CDR2 are WSHSY and SAAADI. This CDR3 has 15 amino acids. Deletions cut 6 bases from V and 1 base from J, with 15 bases between. The CDR3 sequence: CASRIPGQTNTEAFF. The CDR3 DNA sequence: TGCGCCAGCAGAATACCCGGACAGACGAACACTGAAGCTTTCTTT.

This chain joins TRBV5-1 and TRBJ2-2; no definite D call. V was shortened by 0 bases and J by 4 bases, with 7 bases between the two germline ends. The CDR3 sequence is 14 residues long. The germline gives CDR1 SGHRS, CDR2 YFSETQ. The CDR3 here is CASSLAQSTGELFF. The CDR3 nucleotides read TGCGCCAGCAGCTTGGCGCAGTCCACCGGGGAGCTGTTTTTT. Using reference TRBV5-1 and TRBJ2-2 for the parts outside the CDR3, the full variable domain is KAGVTQTPRYLIKTRGQQVTLSCSPISGHRSVSWYQQTPGQGLQFLFEYFSETQRNKGNFPGRFSGRQFSNSRSEMNVSTLELGDSALYLCASSLAQSTGELFFGEGSRLTVL.

In nucleotides, the CDR3 is TGTGCCATCAGTGAGTCGGAAGCAGGGGGCGATGAGCAGTTCTTC. This sequence encodes CAISESEAGGDEQFF. V is TRBV10-3 and J is TRBJ2-1, with 8 nucleotides matching TRBD1. The CDR3 sequence is 15 residues long. Germline-derived CDR1 and CDR2 are ENHRY and SYGVKD. J gave up 8 bases and V 0 bases, and 6 bases lay outside the gene matches.

The chain uses TRBV2 and TRBJ1-4; possible D gene TRBD1, 5 bases. In germline, CDR1 is SNHLY, CDR2 FYNNEI. The CDR3 contains 13 residues. V was cut by 7 bases and J by 7 bases, with 13 bases left in between. The CDR3 nucleotides read TGTGCCAGCAATGGGGGATCTGGTGAAAAACTGTTTTTT. Its protein product is CASNGGSGEKLFF.

The CDR3 coding sequence is TGTGCCAGCAGCTTACAGGGGGCAGGCTCACCCCTCCACTTT. This sequence encodes CASSLQGAGSPLHF. The chain links TRBV7-2 to TRBJ1-6; 8 bases fit TRBD1. This CDR3 is 14 amino acids long. V was clipped by 2 bases and J by 10 bases; unmatched bases: 4. The germline V gene encodes CDR1 SGHTA and CDR2 FQGNSA.

This clonotype was recorded a few times. V and J are TRBV12-3 or TRBV12-4 and TRBJ1-3; a possible D gene is TRBD1 (5 bases). V dropped 0 bases and J dropped 2 bases, with 8 bases sitting between them. CDR3 length equals 15 residues. This CDR3 is CASSLARAAGNTIYF. CDR3 coding DNA: TGTGCCAGCAGTTTAGCCAGGGCAGCTGGAAACACCATATATTTT.

As for this clonotype: It is likely a read error, because the conserved phenylalanine at the end of the CDR3 is missing. This chain uses TRBV30 with TRBJ1-1, with 8 bases that match TRBD1. The CDR3 sequence is 12 residues long. Germline assignment: CDR1 GTSNPN and CDR2 SVGIG (reference sequence). V trimming: 6 bases; J trimming: 8 bases; junction bases outside the gene matches: 8. CDR3 bases: TGTGCCTGCGAGCCGGGGGACAGGGAAGCTTTCCTT. Protein sequence: CACEPGDREAFL.

This clonotype came up many times. This sequence joins TRBV12-3 or TRBV12-4 and TRBJ1-4; unclear D gene. There are 14 residues in the CDR3. The V end was cut by 0 bases, the J end by 8 bases, with 10 bases between. The CDR3 DNA reads as TGTGCCAGCAGTTTAGCAGGGCGAGGGGAAAAACTGTTTTTT. This gives the protein CASSLAGRGEKLFF.

This clonotype was seen many times. The rearrangement links TRBV9 to TRBJ2-2; D unclear. Germline V gene lookup returns CDR1 SGDLS and CDR2 YYNGEE. The CDR3 spans 14 residues. The V end lost 0 bases, the J end lost 0 bases, and 3 bases lay between the germline ends. The CDR3 DNA reads TGTGCCAGCAGCGTAGGCACGAACACCGGGGAGCTGTTTTTT. Translation: CASSVGTNTGELFF.

This clonotype has more than one count but fewer than ten. The chain is built from TRBV20-1 and TRBJ2-7; 11 bases are a match to TRBD1. This CDR3 has 13 residues. The germline V gene encodes CDR1 DFQATT and CDR2 SNEGSKA (reference sequence). Trimming at V came to 6 bases and at J to 5 bases, leaving 6 bases not matched to a gene. The CDR3 nucleotides read TGCAGTGCCCCGGGACAGGGGGGCGACGAGCAGTACTTC. Translation gives CSAPGQGGDEQYF.

The chain combines TRBV10-3 with TRBJ2-5, with D possibly being TRBD1 (6 bases). V was pared by 3 bases and J by 2 bases, with 16 bases between. The germline gives CDR1 ENHRY, CDR2 SYGVKD. The CDR3 contains 16 residues. This CDR3 reads CAISETWQGLQETQYF. In nucleotides, the CDR3 is TGTGCCATCAGTGAAACGTGGCAGGGGCTACAAGAGACCCAGTACTTC.

This clonotype was counted many times. The gene calls are TRBV28 and TRBJ1-5; D perhaps matches TRBD1 (6 bases). The length of the CDR3 is 13 residues. The germline CDR1 and CDR2 sequences are MDHEN and SYDVKM. V lost 4 bases and J lost 7, with 11 bases in between. CDR3 amino acids: CASSSGTHQPQHF. The DNA for the CDR3 is TGTGCCAGCAGTTCGGGGACACACCAGCCCCAGCATTTT.